The text below deals with one T cell receptor beta chain. The record originates from a study of T cell changes during pregnancy in multiple sclerosis. Germline lookup yields CDR1 MRHNA and CDR2 SNTAGT. The V end was cut by 4 bases, the J end by 2 bases, with 8 bases between. The CDR3 consists of 13 residues. Libraries were prepared by immunoSEQ multiplex PCR; TCRdb keeps only in-frame clonotypes and omits some of them. The table records 30,000 to 45,000 clones, approximately 92% of them present only once. The source of this sequence is a female donor with multiple sclerosis, enrolled in a pregnancy study. The chain is built from TRBV6-4 and TRBJ1-1; D remains ambiguous. Sequencing was performed on PBMCs (not recorded whether the cells were cultured). The CDR3 DNA follows: TGTGCCAGCAGTGTTCAGGTCAACACTGAAGCTTTCTTT. Protein product: CASSVQVNTEAFF.